What follows describes a single TCR beta chain. The source of the sample is a study of CD8 T cells in ankylosing spondylitis. MiXCR, applied by TCRdb to the 5' RACE reads, yields one record per CDR3 protein. Of nearly 250,000 distinct CDR3 sequences listed, about 30% are singletons. The CDR3 consists of 13 residues. V was pared by 5 bases and J by 6 bases, with 14 bases between. This chain links TRBV12-3 or TRBV12-4 with TRBJ2-7; D remains ambiguous. The source material was blood, either unsorted or a sorted T cell fraction (not recorded which). This receptor was identified in a male donor with ankylosing spondylitis or in good health (not recorded which). The DNA for the CDR3 is TGTGCCAGCAGTACATACACGGTCGCCGAGCAGTACTTC. Its translation: CASSTYTVAEQYF.